This T cell receptor (beta chain) was captured in a study of T cells in Graves' hyperthyroidism and ophthalmopathy. This clonotype was seen only a few times. The PBMCs studied were ones that came from 10 ml fresh peripheral blood. This CDR3 has 16 residues. Germline V gene lookup returns CDR1 SNHLY and CDR2 FYNNEI. J lost 2 bases, V lost 4 bases, and 8 bases had no gene match. What was amplified from RNA transcripts were TCR beta CDR3 regions. When the TCR CDR3 underwent first-round RT-PCR, the HTBI primer set was used. TCRdb called the multiplex PCR reads again in MiXCR, with one record for every CDR3 protein. The data contain hundreds of thousands of distinct CDR3 sequences, around 20% of them singletons.

V is TRBV2 and J is TRBJ2-3; TRBD2 agrees at 8 bases. This TCR derives from a young man with Graves' ophthalmopathy. The specimen was blood. The CDR3 DNA sequence: TGTGCCAGCAGTGCCTGGGTGGGACTAGACACAGATACGCAGTATTTT. The encoded protein is CASSAWVGLDTDTQYF.